This TCR beta chain derives from a study of cytomegalovirus exposure and HLA in healthy donors. The overall study: Out of 300 to 500 genotyped donors, roughly 83% belonged to the Caucasian-associated ancestry cluster.

General study findings and limits: Later analysis demonstrated an association between a missense DCLRE1C variant and TCR beta V- and J-gene trimming. Testing in vitro showed three CMV-associated chains specific for CMV antigens. Immune exposure information comprised only CMV serostatus.

Vbeta (60) and Jbeta (13) primers were used in the PCR. Sequencing used immunoSEQ multiplex PCR; TCRdb keeps in-frame clones, though not all of them. The sample holds about 250,000 clones, roughly 73% seen once. In regard to this clone: The antigen is unknown.

With V trimmed by 7 bases and J by 2 bases, 8 bases remained unmatched. The germline CDR1 and CDR2 sequences are ENHRY and SYGVKD. CDR3 length equals 15 residues. This TCR was sampled from a boy between 10 and 17 years old in good health and CMV-seronegative. This chain joins TRBV10-3 and TRBJ2-5; TRBD1 agrees at 9 bases. Specimen: PBMCs. CDR3 DNA sequence: TGTGCCATCAACAACCCGGGACAGGGTCAAGAGACCCAGTACTTC. The encoded protein is CAINNPGQGQETQYF.